The T cell receptor (beta chain) described here comes from a study of cytomegalovirus exposure and HLA in healthy donors. Study summary: Unique TCRs numbering roughly 85 million, obtained from HLA-typed donors, made up an early data release.

Study results and limitations: Specificity of three CMV-associated chains for CMV antigens was verified in vitro. It was shown in a later analysis that HLA-associated TCR beta chains were more clonally expanded than other, equally common chains.

CDR1 SGHTA and CDR2 FQGTGA come from the germline V gene. The CDR3 consists of 17 residues. Trimming cost V 2 bases and J 4 bases; bases outside gene matches: 8. With regard to this clone: Its antigen is undetermined.

PCR used 60 Vbeta primers and 13 Jbeta primers. Only in-frame clones appear in the TCRdb table, and some are missing; sequencing was by immunoSEQ multiplex PCR. This sample has some 250,000 clones; 82% occur once, and the top ten carry more than 5%. The sequenced material came from PBMCs. The receptor was isolated from a woman between 35 and 50 years old in good health and CMV-seropositive. The chain is built from TRBV7-3 and TRBJ2-1; 10 bases are a match to TRBD2. The CDR3 DNA is TGTGCCAGCAGCTTATTTCCTTCTAGCGGGGGATACAATGAGCAGTTCTTC. Translation gives CASSLFPSSGGYNEQFF. Complete variable domain (other parts from reference TRBV7-3 and TRBJ2-1): GAGVSQTPSNKVTEKGKYVELRCDPISGHTALYWYRQSLGQGPEFLIYFQGTGAADDSGLPNDRFFAVRPEGSVSTLKIQRTERGDSAVYLCASSLFPSSGGYNEQFFGPGTRLTVL.